One and the same sample provided the 11 T cell receptor beta chains below, sequenced in a study of T-cell memory formation after mild COVID-19 (dated by TCRdb to about 2021). The library was generated by 5' RACE. These reads were obtained on an Illumina NovaSeq 6000. The public reads were reanalyzed by TCRdb: fastp trimming at Q25, MiXCR alignment, in-frame beta chains only. Under each unique CDR3 protein, matching rows form one entry showing the most common genes and DNA. The sample has about 270,000 distinct CDR3 sequences on record, roughly 17% of them singletons. 22% of the sample is taken by the ten largest. The specimen was PBMCs or a T cell subset sorted from them (not recorded which). The source is a man aged 18 to 29 who had mild COVID-19 (a few samples of this study predate the infection). The sample titles of this study are shuffled in the database, so cell type and time point are left out; the donor was told from shared clones.

The chain joins TRBV7-3 to TRBJ1-1; 7 bases map to TRBD1. V was clipped by 5 bases and J by 4 bases; unmatched bases: 4. Germline CDR1 reads SGHTA; CDR2 reads FQGTGA. The CDR3 is 13 amino acids. The CDR3 sequence: CASSQGGRTEAFF. Written as DNA, the CDR3 is TGTGCCAGCAGCCAGGGGGGGCGCACTGAAGCTTTCTTT.

This chain connects TRBV4-1 to TRBJ2-6; 9 nucleotides agree with TRBD2. The CDR3 is 19 residues long. CDR1 and CDR2 from the germline V gene are MGHRA and YSYEKL. V gave up 4 bases and J gave up 4 bases; unmatched junction bases: 14. For the CDR3, the DNA is TGCGCCAGCAGCCGGAGAGCAACGGCGGGGGGGCCCGGGGCCAACGTCCTGACTTTC. Its translation: CASSRRATAGGPGANVLTF.

V is TRBV5-1 and J is TRBJ1-2; D uncertain. V was clipped by 2 bases and J by 4 bases, with 9 bases between them. CDR3 length: 13 residues. CDR1 is SGHRS, CDR2 YFSETQ, per germline. The CDR3: CASSFSVRYGYTF. DNA of the CDR3: TGCGCCAGCAGCTTTTCAGTTCGCTATGGCTACACCTTC.

This clonotype came up a few times. The chain has TRBV4-1 and TRBJ2-7; D may correspond to TRBD1 or TRBD2 (5 bases each). Trimming removed 4 bases from V and 0 bases from J, with 16 bases in between. Germline CDR1 and CDR2: MGHRA and YSYEKL. CDR3 size: 16 residues. Here the CDR3 DNA reads TGCGCCAGCAGCCCGGCCGGGACGGGGAGCTCCTACGAGCAGTACTTC. Its protein product is CASSPAGTGSSYEQYF.

This chain joins TRBV6-5 and TRBJ1-1; possibly TRBD1 for D (5 bases). This CDR3 has 15 amino acids. Trimming removed 1 base at V and 0 bases at J, with 9 bases between. The germline CDR1 and CDR2 sequences are MNHEY and SVGAGI. In DNA, the CDR3 is TGTGCCAGCAGTTACTATGGGGGGATGAACACTGAAGCTTTCTTT. It is translated as CASSYYGGMNTEAFF.

This clonotype occurred a few times. The chain links TRBV7-6 to TRBJ2-1, with 7 bases identical to TRBD2. V was clipped by 4 bases and J by 5 bases; unmatched bases: 8. Germline V gives CDR1 SGHVS, CDR2 FNYEAQ. This CDR3 comprises 15 residues. The CDR3 region has the DNA TGTGCCAGCAGCTCAGTTTCCGGGACTAACAATGAGCAGTTCTTC. It specifies CASSSVSGTNNEQFF.

The chain links TRBV3-1 to TRBJ1-1; D not certain. With 6 bases removed from V and 0 bases from J, the gap between germline ends came to 14 bases. CDR3 length: 15 amino acids. Germline values: CDR1 LGHDT, CDR2 YNNKEL (reference sequence). CDR3 loop: CASSRGGRMNTEAFF. For the CDR3, the DNA is TGTGCCAGCAGTCGAGGCGGTCGTATGAACACTGAAGCTTTCTTT.

This clonotype was seen many times. V and J are TRBV4-1 and TRBJ2-3, with D perhaps matching TRBD1 or TRBD2 (5 bases each). Germline V gene data show CDR1 as MGHRA and CDR2 as YSYEKL. The CDR3 has 15 residues. Trimming left V 2 bases short and J 2 bases short, with 11 bases between. DNA for the CDR3: TGCGCCAGCAGCCAACGCCAGGGAGCCACAGATACGCAGTATTTT. Protein sequence: CASSQRQGATDTQYF.

This clonotype was found a few times. The rearrangement links TRBV20-1 to TRBJ1-5; D is unresolved. This CDR3 comprises 12 residues. V was shortened by 2 bases and J by 1 base, with 3 bases between the two germline ends. Germline values: CDR1 DFQATT, CDR2 SNEGSKA (reference sequence). CDR3 bases: TGCAGTGCTAGAAGCAGCAATCAGCCCCAGCATTTT. This sequence encodes CSARSSNQPQHF.

This clonotype was detected only a few times. The J gene is TRBJ1-2, the V gene TRBV5-1, with unresolved D. Trimming removed 4 bases at V and 0 bases at J, with 10 bases between. This CDR3 is 14 amino acids long. Per germline, CDR1 SGHRS and CDR2 YFSETQ. Written as DNA, the CDR3 is TGCGCCAGCAGCCCCGGGCCAGCTAACTATGGCTACACCTTC. Translation gives CASSPGPANYGYTF.

This clonotype was observed a few times. The chain uses TRBV29-1 and TRBJ2-7; the match to TRBD1 covers 9 bases. The CDR3 totals 12 residues. With 4 bases clipped from V and 7 bases from J, the junction kept 5 bases outside the gene matches. The germline V gene has CDR1 SQVTM and CDR2 ANQGSEA. CDR3 coding DNA: TGCAGCGTTGGGGGACAGGGACAGGAGCAGTACGTC. As protein: CSVGGQGQEQYV.